The rows below give T cell receptor beta chains drawn from one sample of a study of siplizumab effects on memory and regulatory T cells. Clones were read by immunoSEQ multiplex PCR, and TCRdb kept only the in-frame ones, dropping some. This sample yields roughly 120,000 clones, of which 92% are seen a single time; 1.3% belongs to the top ten. The source material was CD4+ T cells sorted from blood. The receptor source for this set is a human donor in good health. The CDR3 runs from the conserved cysteine through the conserved F or W. The order of the fields is J gene, clone size, D gene, V gene, CDR3 DNA, CDR3 protein. A D gene is named only where the DNA matches it firmly. Rows give clone size only sometimes, using once, few, many, or a class for an expanded clone.

>TRBJ2-7|.|.|TRBV5-6
TGTGCCAGCAGCGGGGCCTACCGGGAGCGGGCCGAGCAGTACTTC
CASSGAYRERAEQYF
>TRBJ2-5|.|.|TRBV11-2
TGTGCCAGCAGCGGTCCGGGAGAGACCCAGTACTTC
CASSGPGETQYF
>TRBJ1-2|once|TRBD1|TRBV18
TGTGCCAGCTCAGAATCCGGGTCAACAGGGGGAGAGTCATATGGCTACACCTTC
CASSESGSTGGESYGYTF
>TRBJ2-1|.|.|TRBV7-3
TGTGCCAGCAGCTCCTTGGGCTTCAATGAGCAGTTCTTC
CASSSLGFNEQFF
>TRBJ1-5|.|.|TRBV7-9
TGTGCCAGCACCCCCGAGGGGGGTCAGCCCCAGCATTTT
CASTPEGGQPQHF
>TRBJ2-5|.|.|TRBV7-3
TGTGCCAGCAGCCCCTCGGCGCGGAGGTCGTACCAAGAGACCCAGTACTTC
CASSPSARRSYQETQYF
>TRBJ2-1|.|TRBD2|TRBV9
TGTGCCAGCAGCGCCAGCGGGAGTGGTAGGTCCTACAATGAGCAGTTCTTC
CASSASGSGRSYNEQFF
>TRBJ1-2|.|TRBD1|TRBV6-5
TGTGCCAGCAGTTACTCGCAGGGGGTAGCTAACTATGGCTACACCTTC
CASSYSQGVANYGYTF
>TRBJ2-2|.|.|TRBV7-8
TGTGCCAGCAGCGTCCATACCGGGGAGCTGTTTTTT
CASSVHTGELFF
>TRBJ2-3|.|.|TRBV5-4
TGTGCCAGCAGCCCGAGGCGGACTAGCACAGATACGCAGTATTTT
CASSPRRTSTDTQYF
>TRBJ2-5|.|TRBD1|TRBV25-1
TGTGCCAGCAGTGCCTACAGGGGCGATCAAGAGACCCAGTACTTC
CASSAYRGDQETQYF
>TRBJ2-1|.|.|TRBV11-3
TGTGCCAGCAGCTTAGATGACGGGACCCGCTCCTACAATGAGCAGTTCTTC
CASSLDDGTRSYNEQFF
>TRBJ2-1|.|TRBD1|TRBV6-1
TGTGCCAGCGGGCGGGGACAGGGCCCATACAATGAGCAGTTCTTC
CASGRGQGPYNEQFF
>TRBJ1-5|.|.|TRBV27
TGTGCCAGCAGTCGGGGTTTTAGCAATCAGCCCCAGCATTTT
CASSRGFSNQPQHF
>TRBJ1-5|once|.|TRBV19
TGTGCCAGTAGTATACATTCCGGGGGGCATCAGCCCCAGCATTTT
CASSIHSGGHQPQHF
>TRBJ2-2|.|.|TRBV11-2
TGTGCCAGCAGCACCGGTCCCACTGGGGAGCTGTTTTTT
CASSTGPTGELFF
>TRBJ1-2|.|TRBD1|TRBV4-1
TGCGCCAGCAGCCAAGACAGGGGGAACGACTATGGCTACACCTTC
CASSQDRGNDYGYTF
>TRBJ2-3|.|.|TRBV30
TGTGCCTGGAGTCGGGCTAGCGGTAGGGGGTATACGCAGTATTTT
CAWSRASGRGYTQYF
>TRBJ2-3|.|.|TRBV5-1
TGCGCCAGCAGCTTGGCGGGGAACCCCACAGATACGCAGTATTTT
CASSLAGNPTDTQYF
>TRBJ2-7|once|.|TRBV11-2
TGTGCCAGCAGCTCTGTCTTTACTAGATTGACTGACAGGAGGAACGAGCAGTACTTC
CASSSVFTRLTDRRNEQYF
>TRBJ1-2|.|.|TRBV6-5
TGTGCCAGCAGCGGACACAGGGACGGCGATGGCTACACCTTC
CASSGHRDGDGYTF
>TRBJ2-4|.|.|TRBV12-5
TGTGCTAGTGGTTATGGCAGCCTTTCGGCCAAAAACATTCAGTACTTC
CASGYGSLSAKNIQYF
>TRBJ2-5|.|TRBD2|TRBV5-6
TGTGCCAGCAGCTTTCAATCAGGGGCGGGAGGGGAGACCCAGTACTTC
CASSFQSGAGGETQYF
>TRBJ1-1|.|TRBD1|TRBV11-3
TGTGCCAGCAGCTTAGGCTCCGGGACAGGGGACGCAGGAGCTTTCTTT
CASSLGSGTGDAGAFF
>TRBJ2-1|.|.|TRBV7-2
TGTGCCAGCAGCCCATCGGGGGCCCTCGGTGAGCAGTTCTTC
CASSPSGALGEQFF
>TRBJ2-5|.|TRBD1|TRBV28
TGTGCCAGCAGCTCCCGTTCCTCCGGGACAGGGATGGAGACCCAGTACTTC
CASSSRSSGTGMETQYF
>TRBJ1-2|once|.|TRBV2
TGTGCCAGCAGTGAGATCCTAAGTAACTATGGCTACACCTTC
CASSEILSNYGYTF
>TRBJ2-6|.|.|TRBV7-8
TGTGCCAGCAGCTTTCGGGGCGGATCACTGAGCTCTGGGGCCAACGTCCTGACTTTC
CASSFRGGSLSSGANVLTF
>TRBJ2-3|few|.|TRBV19
TGTGCCAGTAGCCTCCAAACCGGCACAGATACGCAGTATTTT
CASSLQTGTDTQYF
>TRBJ1-3|.|.|TRBV19
TGTGCTAGTAGGGACCTCTCCGGGGGAAACACCATATATTTT
CASRDLSGGNTIYF
>TRBJ1-2|.|TRBD1|TRBV10-3
TGTGCCATCAGTGGTGGGGACAGGGGGGACTATGGCTACACCTTC
CAISGGDRGDYGYTF
>TRBJ2-1|.|TRBD1|TRBV7-2
TGTGCCAGCAGCTTCACAGGGGCGGGTGAGCAGTTCTTC
CASSFTGAGEQFF
>TRBJ2-1|.|.|TRBV11-3
TGTGCCAGCAGCTTAGGACGTAGCGTGAACAATGAGCAGTTCTTC
CASSLGRSVNNEQFF
>TRBJ2-2|.|.|TRBV11-2
TGTGCCACCTTGGGTGGGACCCTCGGCGGGGAGCTGTTTTTT
CATLGGTLGGELFF
>TRBJ2-7|.|.|TRBV7-2
TGTGCCAGCAGCTTAGGGAGGAACTCCTACGAGCAGTACTTC
CASSLGRNSYEQYF
>TRBJ2-2|.|.|TRBV27
TGTGCCAGCAGTTTATCGGGACTTTCCACCGGGGAGCTGTTTTTT
CASSLSGLSTGELFF
>TRBJ2-3|once|.|TRBV7-6
TGTGCCAGCAGCTTACAAGTTTGGGACTATCGGGACAGGCGCACAGATACGCAGTATTTT
CASSLQVWDYRDRRTDTQYF
>TRBJ2-3|once|.|TRBV7-6
TGTGCCAGCAGCTTACGGCCTCCGAGCACAGATACGCAGTATTTT
CASSLRPPSTDTQYF
>TRBJ2-1|.|TRBD2|TRBV5-1
TGCGCCAGCAGCTTGGTGCTAGCGGGGACTTTATACAATGAGCAGTTCTTC
CASSLVLAGTLYNEQFF
>TRBJ2-5|few|.|TRBV19
TGTGCCAGTAGTATGATAACAGACCAAGAGACCCAGTACTTC
CASSMITDQETQYF
>TRBJ1-1|.|TRBD1|TRBV7-8
TGTGCCAGCAGCTTGACAGGGTCTTCCATGAACACTGAAGCTTTCTTT
CASSLTGSSMNTEAFF
>TRBJ2-3|.|TRBD2|TRBV5-1
TGCGCCAGCAGCTTGGAGGCCCTAGGGGCGGGGGGCACAGATACGCAGTATTTT
CASSLEALGAGGTDTQYF
>TRBJ2-1|.|TRBD2|TRBV7-2
TGTGCCAGCAGCTTAGAAGGGCGGGGGGGCGATGAGCAGTTCTTC
CASSLEGRGGDEQFF
>TRBJ2-2|.|TRBD2|TRBV5-1
TGCGCCAGCAGCTTGGGGACTAGCGGACTCAACACCGGGGAGCTGTTTTTT
CASSLGTSGLNTGELFF